This TCR beta chain was identified in a study of blood T cell repertoires in COVID-19. Whole-study context: Collection of acute and convalescent COVID-19 samples took place in the United States, Italy and Spain.

Germline CDR1 reads LNHDA; CDR2 reads SQIVND (reference sequence). Deletions cut 4 bases from V and 2 bases from J, with 12 bases between. CDR3 size: 14 residues. Original analysis: Amplification from reference gene primers served as the basis for estimated nucleated cell counts. Libraries were prepared by immunoSEQ multiplex PCR; TCRdb keeps only in-frame clonotypes and omits some of them. D and trimming come from the DNA, and the V and J calls and clone size come from that table. This table holds approximately 110,000 clones, 75% to 85% found once. The gene calls are TRBV19 and TRBJ2-7, with D possibly matching TRBD2 (6 bases). The sequence was obtained from an elderly woman with active or convalescent COVID-19. Material: peripheral blood. This CDR3 is CASSKGTQTYEQYF. CDR3 DNA: TGTGCCAGTAGTAAGGGGACTCAAACCTACGAGCAGTACTTC.